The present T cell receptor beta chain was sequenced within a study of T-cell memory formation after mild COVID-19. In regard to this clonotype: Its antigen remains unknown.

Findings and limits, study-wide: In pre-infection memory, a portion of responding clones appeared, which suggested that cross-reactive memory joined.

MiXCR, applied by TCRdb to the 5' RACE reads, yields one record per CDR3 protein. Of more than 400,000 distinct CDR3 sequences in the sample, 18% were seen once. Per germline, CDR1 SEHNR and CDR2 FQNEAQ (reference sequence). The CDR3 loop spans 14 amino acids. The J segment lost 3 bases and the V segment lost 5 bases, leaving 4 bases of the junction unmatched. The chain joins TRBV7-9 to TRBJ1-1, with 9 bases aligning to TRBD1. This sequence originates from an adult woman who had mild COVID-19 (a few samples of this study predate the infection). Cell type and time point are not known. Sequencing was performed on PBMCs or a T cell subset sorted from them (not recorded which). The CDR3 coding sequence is TGTGCCAGCAGCCCCACAGGGGGCCACACTGAAGCTTTCTTT. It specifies CASSPTGGHTEAFF.